Listed here are 4 T cell receptor beta chains from one sample, sequenced in a study of T cell responses to AZD1222 COVID-19 vaccine. The repertoire was sequenced with immunoSEQ multiplex PCR; TCRdb's copy has only in-frame clones and lacks some. The data show 120,000 to 150,000 clones, more than 85% seen once. The sample was peripheral blood, taken on day 0 of MenACWY control vaccination. The receptors shown here come from an adult in good health.

V is TRBV5-6 and J is TRBJ2-5, with D maybe TRBD2 (5 bases). With 1 base removed from V and 7 bases from J, the gap between germline ends came to 14 bases. From germline, CDR1 is SGHDT and CDR2 YYEEEE. The CDR3 is 14 amino acids. This CDR3 reads CASSLSRASATQYF. In nucleotides, the CDR3 is TGTGCCAGCAGCTTGTCGAGGGCTTCGGCGACCCAGTACTTC.

The gene calls are TRBV6-5 and TRBJ2-7; D not resolved. The CDR3 runs 13 residues. Deletions cut 0 bases from V and 2 bases from J, with 5 bases between. Germline CDR1 and CDR2: MNHEY and SVGAGI. The CDR3 region has the DNA TGTGCCAGCAGTTACTCGAGCACCTACGAGCAGTACTTC. This codes for CASSYSSTYEQYF.

The rearrangement joins TRBV19 to TRBJ2-1, with TRBD2 identical over 7 bases. The junction had 18 bases not matched to a gene; V was cut back by 9 bases and J by 4 bases. CDR1 and CDR2 (germline): LNHDA, SQIVND (reference sequence). CDR3 length: 17 amino acids. The CDR3 bases are TGTGCCAGAACACCCATATCTAGCGGAGGGTGGTACAATGAGCAGTTCTTC. Encoded protein: CARTPISSGGWYNEQFF.

This chain joins TRBV5-1 and TRBJ2-2, with 8 bases fitting TRBD1. Germline-derived CDR1 and CDR2 are SGHRS and YFSETQ. J lost 4 bases, V lost 3 bases, and 5 bases had no gene match. The CDR3 sequence is 15 residues long. The DNA for the CDR3 is TGCGCCAGCAGCTCGGGACAGGCAATCACCGGGGAGCTGTTTTTT. It yields the protein CASSSGQAITGELFF. The variable domain in full, with the rest retrieved from reference TRBV5-1 and TRBJ2-2, is KAGVTQTPRYLIKTRGQQVTLSCSPISGHRSVSWYQQTPGQGLQFLFEYFSETQRNKGNFPGRFSGRQFSNSRSEMNVSTLELGDSALYLCASSSGQAITGELFFGEGSRLTVL.